These 3 T cell receptor beta chains were sequenced from one sample in a study of T cells in Graves' hyperthyroidism and ophthalmopathy. Amplification yielded TCR beta CDR3 regions, with RNA transcripts as the source. TCR CDR3 regions were first amplified by RT-PCR with HTBI primers. In TCRdb, the multiplex PCR reads were re-called with MiXCR into one record per CDR3 protein. The sample holds 530,000 or so distinct CDR3 sequences, roughly 18% seen once. The sample consisted of blood. These TCRs come from a woman aged 18 to 35 with Graves' ophthalmopathy.

This clonotype has just a few counts. The chain joins TRBV20-1 to TRBJ2-1; 15 bases fit TRBD2. Germline assignment: CDR1 DFQATT and CDR2 SNEGSKA (reference sequence). The CDR3 is 15 residues long. Trimming cost V 2 bases and J 10 bases; bases outside gene matches: 6. The CDR3 bases are TGCAGTGCTAGAACAACAGGACTAGCGGGAGGGGAGCAGTTCTTC. Encoded protein: CSARTTGLAGGEQFF.

Remarks on this clonotype: One junction end does not reproduce the germline sequence, and a read error may be involved. The chain employs TRBV15 and TRBJ2-1; 11 nucleotides align to TRBD2. The CDR3 has 19 residues. CDR1 LNHNV and CDR2 YYDKDF come from the germline V gene (reference sequence). CDR3 DNA sequence: TGTGCCGCCAGCAGAGATCCTCCGGGACTAGCGGCCTCCTACAATGAGCAGTTCTTC. Translating gives CAASRDPPGLAASYNEQFF.

This chain uses TRBV7-2 with TRBJ1-4; a possible D gene is TRBD1 (5 bases). This CDR3 region has 15 residues. V gave up 6 bases and J gave up 7 bases, with 18 bases separating them. Germline lookup yields CDR1 SGHTA and CDR2 FQGNSA. CDR3 bases: TGTGCCAGCAGTCAATCAGGGAAGGTTAGTGAAAAACTGTTTTTT. The encoded protein is CASSQSGKVSEKLFF. The variable domain in full, completed from reference TRBV7-2 and TRBJ1-4, reads GAGVSQSPSNKVTEKGKDVELRCDPISGHTALYWYRQSLGQGLEFLIYFQGNSAPDKSGLPSDRFSAERTGGSVSTLTIQRTQQEDSAVYLCASSQSGKVSEKLFFGSGTQLSVL.